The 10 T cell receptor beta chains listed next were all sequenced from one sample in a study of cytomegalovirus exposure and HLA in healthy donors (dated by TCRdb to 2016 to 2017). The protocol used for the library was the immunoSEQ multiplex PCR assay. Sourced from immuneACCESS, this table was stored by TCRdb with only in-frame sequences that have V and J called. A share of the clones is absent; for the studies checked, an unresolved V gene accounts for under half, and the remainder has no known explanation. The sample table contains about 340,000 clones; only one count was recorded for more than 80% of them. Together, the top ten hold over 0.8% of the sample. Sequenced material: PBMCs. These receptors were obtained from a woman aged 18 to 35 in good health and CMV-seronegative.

The CDR3 region has the DNA TGTGCCAGCAGTCAACTTGACTCTAGCTCCTACGAGCAGTACTTC. Protein product: CASSQLDSSSYEQYF. The rearrangement links TRBV2 to TRBJ2-7; D unclear. V was clipped by 5 bases and J by 0 bases, with 14 bases between them. Germline CDR1 and CDR2: SNHLY and FYNNEI. There are 15 residues in the CDR3.

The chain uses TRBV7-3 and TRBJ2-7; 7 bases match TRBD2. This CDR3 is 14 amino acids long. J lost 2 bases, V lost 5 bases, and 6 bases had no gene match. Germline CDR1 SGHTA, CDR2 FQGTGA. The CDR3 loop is CASSSGLGAYEQYF. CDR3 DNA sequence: TGTGCCAGCAGCAGCGGACTAGGCGCCTACGAGCAGTACTTC.

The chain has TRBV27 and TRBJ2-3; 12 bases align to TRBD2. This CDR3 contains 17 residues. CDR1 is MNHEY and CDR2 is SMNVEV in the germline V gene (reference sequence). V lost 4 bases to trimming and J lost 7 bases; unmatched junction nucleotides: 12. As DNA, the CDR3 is TGTGCCAGCAGTTCACCCCTCGGACTAGCGGGATCCTATACGCAGTATTTT. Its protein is CASSSPLGLAGSYTQYF.

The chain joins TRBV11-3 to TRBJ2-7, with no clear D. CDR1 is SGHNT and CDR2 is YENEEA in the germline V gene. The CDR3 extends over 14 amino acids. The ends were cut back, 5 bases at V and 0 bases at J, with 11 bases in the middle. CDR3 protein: CASSPSRYSYEQYF. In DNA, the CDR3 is TGTGCCAGCAGCCCTTCCAGATACTCCTACGAGCAGTACTTC.

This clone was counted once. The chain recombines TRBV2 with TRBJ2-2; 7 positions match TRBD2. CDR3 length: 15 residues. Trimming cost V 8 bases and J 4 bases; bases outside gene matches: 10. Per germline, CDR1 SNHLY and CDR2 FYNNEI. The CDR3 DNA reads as TGTGCCAGCGCGGGAGCGGGCCCCTCCACCGGGGAGCTGTTTTTT. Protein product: CASAGAGPSTGELFF.

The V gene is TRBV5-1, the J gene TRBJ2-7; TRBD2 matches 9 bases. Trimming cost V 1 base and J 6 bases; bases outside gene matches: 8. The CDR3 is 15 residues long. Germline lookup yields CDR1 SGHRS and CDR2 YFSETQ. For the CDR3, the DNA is TGCGCCAGCAGCTTGATAGGACTAGCGTCTGGCGAGCAGTACTTC. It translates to CASSLIGLASGEQYF.

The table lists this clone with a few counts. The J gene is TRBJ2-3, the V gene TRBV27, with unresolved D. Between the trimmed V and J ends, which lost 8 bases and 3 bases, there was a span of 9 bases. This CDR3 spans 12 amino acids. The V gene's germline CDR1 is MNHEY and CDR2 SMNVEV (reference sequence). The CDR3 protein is CASRMETDTQYF. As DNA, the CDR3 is TGTGCCAGCCGAATGGAGACAGATACGCAGTATTTT.

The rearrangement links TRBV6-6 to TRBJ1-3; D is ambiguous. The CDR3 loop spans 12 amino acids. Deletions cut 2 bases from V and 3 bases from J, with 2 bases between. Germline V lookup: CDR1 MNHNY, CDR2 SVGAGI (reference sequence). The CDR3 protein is CASSYHGNTIYF. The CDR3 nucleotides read TGTGCCAGCAGTTACCATGGAAACACCATATATTTT.

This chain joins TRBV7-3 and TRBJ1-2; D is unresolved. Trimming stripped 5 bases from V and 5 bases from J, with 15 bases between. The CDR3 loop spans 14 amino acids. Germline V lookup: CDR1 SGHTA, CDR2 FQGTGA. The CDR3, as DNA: TGTGCCAGCAGCCCAGGCCCCCTGGGTTATGGCTACACCTTC. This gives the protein CASSPGPLGYGYTF. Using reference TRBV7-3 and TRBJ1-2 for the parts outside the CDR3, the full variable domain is GAGVSQTPSNKVTEKGKYVELRCDPISGHTALYWYRQSLGQGPEFLIYFQGTGAADDSGLPNDRFFAVRPEGSVSTLKIQRTERGDSAVYLCASSPGPLGYGYTFGSGTRLTVV.

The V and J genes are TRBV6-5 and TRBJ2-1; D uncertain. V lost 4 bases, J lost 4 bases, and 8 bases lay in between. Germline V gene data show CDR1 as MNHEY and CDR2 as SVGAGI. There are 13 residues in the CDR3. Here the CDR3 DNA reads TGTGCCAGCAGTTCACTGCGTTACAATGAGCAGTTCTTC. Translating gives CASSSLRYNEQFF.